This T cell receptor beta chain was captured by sequencing in a study of T cell responses to AZD1222 COVID-19 vaccine. Study findings and constraints: When two AZD1222 doses had been given, Spike-specific TCR breadth and depth rose. Unmutated variant regions are reportedly targeted by nearly half of spike-specific TCRs. Of the AZD1222 recipients, only five or six were seropositive at baseline.

Doses given second, at about 4 or about 12 weeks, were pooled. The data were produced by immunoSEQ multiplex PCR, yet TCRdb's version contains in-frame clones alone and is incomplete. The data hold 65,000 to 90,000 clones, with 70% to 90% observed a single time. Note on this clone: The antigen is undetermined.

Sequenced here: peripheral blood, sampled 28 days after the second AZD1222 dose. This receptor was taken from an adult who received the AZD1222 COVID-19 vaccine.

CDR3 in amino acids: CASSPPTPGLTDQAHYGYTF. The CDR3 coding sequence is TGCGCCAGCAGCCCACCAACCCCGGGACTCACCGATCAGGCCCACTATGGCTACACCTTC. This chain joins TRBV5-1 and TRBJ1-2; D perhaps matches TRBD1 (5 bases). Germline V gives CDR1 SGHRS, CDR2 YFSETQ. CDR3 length: 20 residues. V lost 4 bases and J lost 3, with 31 bases in between.